Listed below are T cell receptor beta chains from one sample, sequenced in a study of post-analysis software for immune sequencing data. MiXCR, run by TCRdb on the PCR reads, gives a single entry per CDR3 protein. Among fewer than 900,000 distinct CDR3 sequences listed, roughly 46% were seen once. Sequencing was done on a sample of blood. The receptor source for this set is a girl under 18 with multiple sclerosis. Each CDR3 is given without its conserved first and last residue. The listing skips clone size in some rows; elsewhere it reads once, few, many or a size class.

TRBJ2-5 | - | TRBV7-9 | ASSLAGDYPTQETQY
TRBJ2-7 | few | TRBV10-3 | AISQGSYEQY
TRBJ2-7 | few | TRBV6-5 | ASSYERAYEQY
TRBJ2-1 | - | TRBV5-1 | ASSYSGTRGNEQF
TRBJ1-2 | - | TRBV24-1 | ATSGPEASYGYT
TRBJ1-2 | - | TRBV12-3/TRBV12-4 | ASSPTIVVGDYGYT
TRBJ2-7 | - | TRBV9 | ASSVESRGRGVDEQY
TRBJ2-1 | - | TRBV12-3/TRBV12-4 | ASSPSGRYNEQF
TRBJ2-3 | few | TRBV6-1 | ASEGGDTQY
TRBJ2-1 | - | TRBV5-1 | ASSLGDSSGPF
TRBJ1-2 | - | TRBV20-1 | SARDSSSYGYT
TRBJ2-1 | - | TRBV20-1 | SATGTSSEQF
TRBJ2-7 | few | TRBV6-6 | ASLRGTPGGVSYEQY
TRBJ2-3 | - | TRBV28 | ASSFQAGATDTQY
TRBJ2-5 | few | TRBV5-5 | ASSLGFEETQY
TRBJ1-1 | - | TRBV20-1 | SARAWDREAF
TRBJ2-7 | - | TRBV29-1 | SVENRDSPYEQY
- | - | TRBV20-1 | SATVGLAGNPEQY
TRBJ1-5 | - | TRBV7-8 | ASSTSNSNQPQH
TRBJ2-1 | - | TRBV5-6 | ASSRTSGRFYNEQF
TRBJ2-1 | - | TRBV28 | ASSSAGQGYYNEQF
TRBJ2-5 | few | TRBV6-6 | ASRGTSVQETQY
TRBJ1-2 | - | TRBV6-6 | ASSGGGKNYGYT
- | few | TRBV6-4 | ASIYPTQGPPSYEQY
TRBJ2-3 | - | TRBV5-1 | ASSFVSDTQY
TRBJ1-5 | - | TRBV27 | ASSSGTDGGNQPQH
TRBJ2-7 | - | TRBV20-1 | SARDLTSGDYEQY
TRBJ2-7 | - | TRBV7-2 | ASSSPFMVSYEQY
TRBJ1-5 | - | TRBV3-1 | ASSRDNQPQH
TRBJ2-7 | - | TRBV7-2 | ASSESDTGGEQY
TRBJ1-2 | - | TRBV7-8 | ASSPRDRANYGYT
TRBJ2-5 | few | TRBV20-1 | SARDQRSGETQY
TRBJ2-7 | - | TRBV5-1 | ASSSTGPFDYEQY